The count of the clone carrying this T cell receptor beta chain is one. Its target is unknown. This table comes from immunoSEQ multiplex PCR, and its TCRdb copy is limited to in-frame clones, with some not included. The profile covers roughly 130,000 clones, with 89% appearing a single time and around 3.5% taken by the ten largest. This sample is drawn from a study of cytomegalovirus exposure and HLA in healthy donors. Findings of the study overall: Altogether, around 160 TCR beta chains were recorded as cytomegalovirus-associated.

This receptor was obtained from a man under 40 in good health and CMV-seronegative. Material for sequencing was PBMCs.

CDR3 DNA sequence: TGTGCCAGCTCACGTACAGGGGACAATGAGCAGTTCTTC. It translates to CASSRTGDNEQFF. The chain carries TRBV18 and TRBJ2-1, with 7 bases fitting TRBD1. CDR3 length equals 13 residues. CDR1 KGHSH and CDR2 LQKENI come from the germline V gene. V shed 4 bases, J shed 5 bases, and the junction held 2 bases outside the gene matches. The complete variable domain, with remaining parts taken from reference TRBV18 and TRBJ2-1, reads NAGVMQNPRHLVRRRGQEARLRCSPMKGHSHVYWYRQLPEEGLKFMVYLQKENIIDESGMPKERFSAEFPKEGPSILRIQQVVRGDSAAYFCASSRTGDNEQFFGPGTRLTVL.